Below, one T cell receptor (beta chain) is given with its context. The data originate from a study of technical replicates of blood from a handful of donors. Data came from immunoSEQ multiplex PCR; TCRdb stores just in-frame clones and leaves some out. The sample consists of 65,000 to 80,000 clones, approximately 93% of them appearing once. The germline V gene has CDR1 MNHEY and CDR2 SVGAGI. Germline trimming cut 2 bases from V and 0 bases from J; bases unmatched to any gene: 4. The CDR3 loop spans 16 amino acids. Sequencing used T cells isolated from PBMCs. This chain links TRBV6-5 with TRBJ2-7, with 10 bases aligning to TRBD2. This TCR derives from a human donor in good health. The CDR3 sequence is CASSYLSGRDSYEQYF. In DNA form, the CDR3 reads TGTGCCAGCAGTTACCTAAGCGGGAGGGACTCCTACGAGCAGTACTTC.